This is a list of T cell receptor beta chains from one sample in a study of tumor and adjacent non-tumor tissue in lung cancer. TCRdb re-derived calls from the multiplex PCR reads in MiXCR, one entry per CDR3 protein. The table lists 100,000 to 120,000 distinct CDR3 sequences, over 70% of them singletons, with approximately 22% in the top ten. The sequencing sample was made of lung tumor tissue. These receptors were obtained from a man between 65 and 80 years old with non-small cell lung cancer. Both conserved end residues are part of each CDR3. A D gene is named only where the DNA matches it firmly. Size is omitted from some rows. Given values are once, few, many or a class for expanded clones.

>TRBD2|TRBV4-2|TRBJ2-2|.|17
CPSSQERLAGDTGELSF
TGTCCCAGCAGCCAAGAGCGACTAGCGGGAGACACCGGGGAGCTGTCTTTT
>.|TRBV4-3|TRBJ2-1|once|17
CARSQDPQGAEYNEQFF
TGCGCCAGAAGCCAAGACCCACAGGGAGCTGAATACAATGAGCAGTTCTTC
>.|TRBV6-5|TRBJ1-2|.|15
CAISATELGAYGYTF
TGTGCCATCAGTGCTACAGAGTTGGGCGCTTATGGCTACACCTTC
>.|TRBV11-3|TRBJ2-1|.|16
CASSLDPTGVRGGQFF
TGTGCCAGCAGCTTAGATCCCACTGGGGTCAGGGGTGGGCAGTTCTTC
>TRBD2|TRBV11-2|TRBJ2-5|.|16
CTSSLGLAGNQETQYF
TGTACCAGCAGCTTAGGACTAGCGGGAAACCAAGAGACCCAGTACTTC
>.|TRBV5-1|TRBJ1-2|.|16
CASSLRPGKPHYGYTF
TGCGCCAGCAGCTTGCGACCGGGAAAGCCCCACTATGGCTACACCTTC
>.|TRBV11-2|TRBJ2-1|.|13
CARRLNRGSEQFF
TGTGCCAGAAGATTGAATAGGGGCAGTGAGCAGTTCTTC
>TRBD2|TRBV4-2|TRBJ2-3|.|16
CASNQIRAGGLDMQYF
TGTGCCAGCAACCAGATTCGGGCGGGGGGGCTTGATATGCAGTATTTT
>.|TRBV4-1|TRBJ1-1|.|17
CASSQAVQWRPYPEVFF
TGCGCCAGCAGCCAGGCAGTTCAGTGGCGGCCTTACCCTGAAGTTTTCTTT
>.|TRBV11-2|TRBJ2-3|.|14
CASNLTPGSNRHYF
TGTGCCAGCAACCTAACCCCAGGGTCAAATAGGCACTATTTT
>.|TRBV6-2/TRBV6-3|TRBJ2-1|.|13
CANSPKGKGEQFF
TGTGCCAACAGCCCTAAAGGGAAGGGTGAGCAGTTCTTC
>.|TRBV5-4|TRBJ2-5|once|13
CASILEGEETQYF
TGTGCCAGCATCTTGGAGGGGGAAGAGACCCAGTACTTC
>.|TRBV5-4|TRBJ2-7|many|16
CASSQGRAGASYEQYF
TGTGCCAGCAGCCAAGGTCGTGCCGGGGCCTCCTACGAGCAGTACTTC
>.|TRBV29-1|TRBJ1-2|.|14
CSAGRWKAIYGYTF
TGCAGCGCCGGGAGATGGAAGGCTATCTATGGCTACACCTTC
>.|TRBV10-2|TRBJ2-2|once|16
CASRPDVGGNTGELFF
TGCGCCAGCAGACCAGACGTGGGGGGTAACACAGGGGAGTTGTTTTTT
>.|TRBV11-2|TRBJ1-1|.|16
CISSLADMGMNAEAFF
TGTATCAGCAGCTTAGCGGATATGGGGATGAACGCTGAAGCTTTCTTT
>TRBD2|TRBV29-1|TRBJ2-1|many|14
CSGRLAGFYNERFF
TGCAGCGGTAGACTAGCGGGGTTCTACAATGAGCGGTTCTTC
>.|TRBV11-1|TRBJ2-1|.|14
CACSLDWYFNEQFF
TGTGCCTGTAGCTTAGACTGGTATTTCAATGAGCAGTTCTTC
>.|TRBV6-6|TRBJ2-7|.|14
CVSRGKGETYEQYF
TGTGTCAGCAGGGGCAAAGGGGAGACCTACGAACAGTACTTC
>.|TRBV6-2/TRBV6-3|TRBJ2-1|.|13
CARNRGGYNEQLF
TGTGCAAGAAACAGAGGCGGTTACAATGAGCAGCTCTTC
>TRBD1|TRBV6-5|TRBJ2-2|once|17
CVSSYSRRDSNTGELFF
TGTGTCAGCAGTTACTCGCGCAGGGACAGCAACACCGGGGAGCTGTTTTTT
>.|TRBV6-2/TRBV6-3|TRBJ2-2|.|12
CAISEGASRQFF
TGTGCCATCAGTGAGGGTGCATCCCGGCAGTTTTTT
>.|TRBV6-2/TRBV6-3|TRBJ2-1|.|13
CTSSYSMENEQLF
TGTACCAGCAGTTACTCGATGGAGAATGAGCAGCTCTTC
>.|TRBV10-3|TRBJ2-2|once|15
CAFATGASYTGELLF
.
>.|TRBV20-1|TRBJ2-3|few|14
CSASISGEADTQYF
TGCAGTGCTAGTATTAGTGGGGAGGCAGATACGCAGTATTTT
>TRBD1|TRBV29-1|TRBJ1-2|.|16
CRVDTGGSEPNYGYTF
TGCAGGGTGGATACAGGGGGTTCTGAGCCTAACTATGGCTACACCTTC
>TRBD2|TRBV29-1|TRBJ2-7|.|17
CSVEDTRLAGVSYEYYF
TGCAGCGTTGAAGATACTAGACTAGCGGGAGTATCCTACGAGTATTACTTC
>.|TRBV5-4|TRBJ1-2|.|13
CVCSLDVSYGYTF
TGTGTCTGCAGCTTGGACGTTAGCTATGGCTACACCTTC
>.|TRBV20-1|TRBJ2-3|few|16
CNAPRRSGGLTDTQYF
TGCAATGCTCCGCGTCGGTCCGGGGGCTTGACAGATACTCAGTATTTT
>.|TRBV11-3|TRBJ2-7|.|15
CASSLTGLFSYEHYF
TGTGCCAGCAGCTTAACGGGGCTTTTCTCCTACGAGCACTACTTC
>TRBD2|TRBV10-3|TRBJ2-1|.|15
CAVASAGSGTNEQFF
TGTGCCGTCGCTTCAGCGGGGAGTGGGACCAATGAGCAGTTCTTT
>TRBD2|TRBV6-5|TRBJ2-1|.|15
CANSYLAGASNEQFF
TGTGCCAACAGTTACCTAGCGGGAGCGAGCAATGAGCAGTTCTTC
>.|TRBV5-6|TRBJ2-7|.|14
CASSGVGLPYEQCF
TGTGCCAGCAGCGGAGTGGGACTTCCATACGAGCAGTGCTTC
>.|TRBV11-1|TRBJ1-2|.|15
CASSLDETALDGYTF
TGTGCCAGCAGCTTAGACGAGACAGCTTTAGATGGCTACACCTTC
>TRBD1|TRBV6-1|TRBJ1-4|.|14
CTSTDRATHEKLFF
TGTACCAGCACCGACAGGGCAACTCATGAAAAACTGTTTTTT
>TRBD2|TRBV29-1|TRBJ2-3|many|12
CSHPSGPDTQYF
TGCAGCCATCCTAGCGGCCCAGATACGCAGTATTTT
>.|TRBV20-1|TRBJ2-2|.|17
CRARDGSAGVGTGELFF
TGCAGGGCTAGAGATGGGAGTGCAGGAGTGGGCACCGGGGAGCTGTTTTTT
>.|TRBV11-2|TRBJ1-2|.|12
CASSVGQGGYTF
TGTGCCAGCAGCGTCGGGCAGGGTGGCTACACCTTT
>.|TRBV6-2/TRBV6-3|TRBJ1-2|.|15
CTSSQRTILNYGYTF
TGTACCAGCAGCCAAAGGACAATTCTTAACTATGGCTACACCTTC
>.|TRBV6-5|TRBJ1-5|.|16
CASSTRAGATGQPQRF
TGTGCCAGCAGTACCCGGGCGGGGGCAACGGGTCAGCCCCAGCGTTTT
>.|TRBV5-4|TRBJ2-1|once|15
CASSLPELYHETQFF
TGTGCCAGCAGCCTACCGGAATTGTACCATGAGACCCAGTTCTTC
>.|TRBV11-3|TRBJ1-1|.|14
CASTRTGEFNEAFF
TGTGCCAGTACGCGGACGGGGGAGTTCAATGAAGCTTTCTTT
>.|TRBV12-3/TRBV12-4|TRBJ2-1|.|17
CASNLRQPVTYHNEQFF
TGTGCCAGCAATTTAAGACAGCCGGTTACTTACCACAATGAGCAGTTCTTC
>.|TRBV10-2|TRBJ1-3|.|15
CASSERTSSGNTIYF
TGCGCCAGCAGTGAGCGGACCAGCTCTGGAAACACCATATATTTT
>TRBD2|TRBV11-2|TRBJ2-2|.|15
CASNPLAGGTRELFF
TGTGCCAGTAACCCCCTAGCGGGGGGGACCCGGGAACTGTTTTTT
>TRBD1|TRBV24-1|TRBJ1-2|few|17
CATCDPLGQGKNYGYTF
TGTGCCACCTGTGACCCACTCGGACAGGGAAAGAACTATGGCTACACCTTC
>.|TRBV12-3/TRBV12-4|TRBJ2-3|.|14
CASRSGGSTDTQCF
TGTGCCAGCAGGAGCGGTGGGAGCACAGATACGCAGTGTTTT
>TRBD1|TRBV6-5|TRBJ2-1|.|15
CASSFTGTGVNEQFF
TGTGCCAGCAGTTTTACCGGGACAGGGGTAAATGAGCAGTTCTTC
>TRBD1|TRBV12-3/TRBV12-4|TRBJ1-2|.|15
CANNLLTGFGYGYTF
TGTGCCAATAATTTATTGACAGGGTTTGGCTATGGCTACACCTTC
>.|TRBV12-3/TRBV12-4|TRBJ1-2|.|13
CANSIGTGYGYTF
TGTGCCAACAGTATCGGGACGGGCTATGGCTACACCTTC
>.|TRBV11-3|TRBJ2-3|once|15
CASSLDVVGADTQYF
TGTGCCAGTAGCTTAGATGTGGTCGGGGCAGATACGCAGTATTTT
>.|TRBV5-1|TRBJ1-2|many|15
CASSSGTTQNYGYTF
TGCGCCAGCAGCTCCGGGACAACCCAGAACTATGGCTACACCTTC
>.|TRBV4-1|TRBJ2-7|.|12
CASSRDFYEQYF
TGCGCCAGCAGCCGGGACTTCTACGAGCAGTATTTC
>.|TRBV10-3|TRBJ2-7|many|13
CAISGQGQDEQYF
TGTGCCATCAGTGGGCAGGGTCAGGACGAGCAGTACTTC
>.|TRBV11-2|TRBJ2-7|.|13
CAGSQRTEREQYF
TGTGCCGGCAGCCAACGGACAGAGCGCGAGCAGTACTTC
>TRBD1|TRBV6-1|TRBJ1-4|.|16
CANSEVGLGTDQKLFF
TGTGCCAACAGTGAAGTGGGTTTAGGGACAGATCAAAAACTGTTTTTT
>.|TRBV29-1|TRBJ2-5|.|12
CSVESGAETRYF
TGCAGCGTTGAGTCTGGGGCGGAGACCCGGTATTTC
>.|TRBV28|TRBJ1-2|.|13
CASNLGQTYDYTF
TGTGCCAGCAACCTAGGACAGACCTATGACTACACCTTC
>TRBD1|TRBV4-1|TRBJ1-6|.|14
CTSREGTGRSPFHF
TGCACCAGCAGAGAAGGGACAGGGAGATCACCCTTCCACTTT